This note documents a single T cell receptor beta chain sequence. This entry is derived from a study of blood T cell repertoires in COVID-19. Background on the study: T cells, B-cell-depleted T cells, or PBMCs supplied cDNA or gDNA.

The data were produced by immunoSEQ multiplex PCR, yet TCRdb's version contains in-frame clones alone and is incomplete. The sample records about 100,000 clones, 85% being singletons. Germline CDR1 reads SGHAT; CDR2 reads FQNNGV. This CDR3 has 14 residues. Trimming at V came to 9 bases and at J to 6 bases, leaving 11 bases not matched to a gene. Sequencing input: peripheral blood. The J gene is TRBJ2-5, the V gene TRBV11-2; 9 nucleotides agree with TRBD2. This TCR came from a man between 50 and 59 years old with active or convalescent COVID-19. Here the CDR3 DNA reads TGTGCCAGTAGGAGGGCTAGCGGGATAAAGACCCAGTACTTC. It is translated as CASRRASGIKTQYF.